A selection of T cell receptor beta chains follows, all from one sample in a study of T cells in Graves' hyperthyroidism and ophthalmopathy. A single record per CDR3 protein comes from TCRdb applying MiXCR to the multiplex PCR reads. The sample lists roughly 500,000 distinct CDR3 sequences; about 45% were seen once. The sample was peripheral blood or thyroid tissue (not recorded which). The source is an adult woman with Graves' disease, either hyperthyroidism or ophthalmopathy (not recorded which). Both conserved end residues are part of each CDR3. A D gene is named only where the DNA matches it firmly. Rows may omit the clone size; those that give it use once, few, many or a size class.

j_gene	abundance	v_gene	d_gene	len	CDR3nt	CDR3aa
TRBJ2-7	-	TRBV20-1	TRBD2	15	TGCAGTGCTAGATCGGGGCGGGAGGGCCTCTACGAGCAGTACTTC	CSARSGREGLYEQYF
TRBJ1-2	-	TRBV20-1	-	16	TGCAGTGCTTATACCCGGGACACTTCCGGGGAATGGGGCTACACCTTC	CSAYTRDTSGEWGYTF
TRBJ2-5	-	TRBV20-1	-	12	TGCAGTGCCGGCGGCACAGGGGAGACCCAGTACTTC	CSAGGTGETQYF
TRBJ2-5	-	TRBV7-2	TRBD2	17	TGTGCCAGCAGCTTGGGGACTAGCGGGTGGCTCTGGGAGACCCAGTACTTC	CASSLGTSGWLWETQYF
TRBJ1-1	-	TRBV29-1	-	12	TGCAGCGTCCACCCCAGATACACTGAAGCTTTCTTT	CSVHPRYTEAFF
TRBJ1-6	many	TRBV12-3/TRBV12-4	TRBD1	13	TGTGCCAGCAGGAGGACAGGGACCTCACCCCTCCACTTT	CASRRTGTSPLHF
TRBJ1-6	many	TRBV3-1	TRBD1	16	TGTGCCAGCAGTCCTCGGGACAGGGGGCGGGATTCACCCCTCCACTTT	CASSPRDRGRDSPLHF
TRBJ1-1	-	TRBV7-9	-	13	TGTGCCAGTGCCTCCCTTGCGAACACTGAAGCTTTCTTT	CASASLANTEAFF
TRBJ2-2	-	TRBV20-1	-	15	TGCAGTGCTAGGGCTCCGCGAATAGACACCGGGGAGCTGTTTTTT	CSARAPRIDTGELFF
TRBJ2-5	many	TRBV20-1	-	11	TGCACCATTCTAAGGGGGGAGACCCAGTACTTC	CTILRGETQYF
TRBJ1-1	few	TRBV7-2	-	14	TGTGCCAGCAGCTTAGGGGGTCCGTACTCTGAAGCTTTCTTT	CASSLGGPYSEAFF
TRBJ2-3	-	TRBV25-1	-	13	TGTGCCAGCAATGACCCGGGGCCCGATACGCAGTATTTT	CASNDPGPDTQYF
TRBJ1-1	-	TRBV9	-	13	TGTGCCAGCAGCTCCCCTGTGGGCACTGAAGCTTTCTTT	CASSSPVGTEAFF
TRBJ1-4	many	TRBV20-1	-	15	TGCAGTGCTAGAGATCCCAGGGCGGTAGGGGAAAAACTGTTTTTT	CSARDPRAVGEKLFF
TRBJ1-4	-	TRBV19	-	13	TGTGCCAGTAGTACCCGGACTAATGAAAAACTGTTTTTT	CASSTRTNEKLFF
TRBJ2-5	-	TRBV10-2	TRBD2	15	TGCGCCAGCAGTGGGCCAGCGGGAGGGCCCCGTACCCAGTACTTC	CASSGPAGGPRTQYF
TRBJ2-5	many	TRBV3-1	-	14	TGTGCCAGCAGCCTACGCGGTGTAGTAGAGACCCAGTACTTC	CASSLRGVVETQYF
TRBJ2-7	-	TRBV15	TRBD1	14	TGTGCCACCAGCAGAGATCGGACAGGGTACGAGCAGTACTTC	CATSRDRTGYEQYF
TRBJ2-2	-	TRBV4-3	-	15	TGCGCCAGCAGCCAAGTTTGGGTTGGCACCGGGGAGCTGTTTTTT	CASSQVWVGTGELFF
TRBJ2-1	-	TRBV7-2	TRBD1	14	TGTGCCAGCAGCCCCCGACAGGGGCGGAATGAGCAGTTCTTC	CASSPRQGRNEQFF
TRBJ1-1	many	TRBV20-1	-	13	TGCAGTGCCTTTATGGGGGTGGGAACTGAAGCTTTCTTT	CSAFMGVGTEAFF
TRBJ2-6	-	TRBV7-9	-	16	TGTGCCAGCAGGAATTGGACGGACACTGGGGCCAACGTCCTGACTTTC	CASRNWTDTGANVLTF
TRBJ1-4	many	TRBV20-1	-	13	TGCAGCCTCCGAGATCCAACTAATGAAAAACTGTTTTTT	CSLRDPTNEKLFF
TRBJ1-2	-	TRBV29-1	-	13	TGCAGCGTTGTGGACAGTTGGGGAAATGGCTACACCTTC	CSVVDSWGNGYTF
TRBJ2-2	many	TRBV12-3/TRBV12-4	TRBD2	15	TGTGCCAGCACTCTCGGCGGGAGCGGATCCGGGGAGCTGTTTTTT	CASTLGGSGSGELFF
TRBJ1-1	-	TRBV20-1	-	11	TGCAGTGCTAGAGAGTGGGCTGAAGCTTTCTTT	CSAREWAEAFF
TRBJ2-7	-	TRBV7-9	-	13	TGTGCCAGCAGACACCGGCGGGGATCCGAGCAGTACTTC	CASRHRRGSEQYF
TRBJ2-2	many	TRBV25-1	-	16	TGTGCCAGCAGTGATGAGCGGCTCGGAGACACCGGGGAGCTGTTTTTT	CASSDERLGDTGELFF
TRBJ2-1	-	TRBV11-2	TRBD2	14	TGTGCCAGCAGCTTAGCGGGAGGCTACAATGAGCAGTTCTTC	CASSLAGGYNEQFF
TRBJ1-2	many	TRBV14	-	12	TGTGCCAGCAGCCAAGGAGCATATGGCTACACCTTC	CASSQGAYGYTF
TRBJ2-5	many	TRBV20-1	TRBD2	15	TGCAGTGCTAGAGGGGTAGCGGGAGGGCAAGAGACCCAGTACTTC	CSARGVAGGQETQYF
TRBJ2-7	-	TRBV12-3/TRBV12-4	-	13	TGTGCCAGCAGCGTTGGACAGAACTACGAGCAGTACTTC	CASSVGQNYEQYF
TRBJ1-2	-	TRBV30	TRBD1	15	TGTGCCTGGACCCCTTATCGACAGGGACTCTATGGCTACACCTTC	CAWTPYRQGLYGYTF
TRBJ1-4	many	TRBV7-2	TRBD1	14	TGCGCCAGCAGCTCTGGACAGGGGGGTGAAAAACTGTTTTTT	CASSSGQGGEKLFF
TRBJ1-6	-	TRBV15	-	14	TGTGCCACACAATCACAGGTACACAATTCACCCCTCCACTTT	CATQSQVHNSPLHF
TRBJ1-4	-	TRBV5-1	-	14	TGCGCCAGCAGGTCTACAGGAGGATATGAAAAACTGTTTTTT	CASRSTGGYEKLFF
TRBJ1-4	-	TRBV29-1	TRBD1	13	TGCAGCGCCCAAGGGACAGGGAATGAAAAACTGTTTTTT	CSAQGTGNEKLFF